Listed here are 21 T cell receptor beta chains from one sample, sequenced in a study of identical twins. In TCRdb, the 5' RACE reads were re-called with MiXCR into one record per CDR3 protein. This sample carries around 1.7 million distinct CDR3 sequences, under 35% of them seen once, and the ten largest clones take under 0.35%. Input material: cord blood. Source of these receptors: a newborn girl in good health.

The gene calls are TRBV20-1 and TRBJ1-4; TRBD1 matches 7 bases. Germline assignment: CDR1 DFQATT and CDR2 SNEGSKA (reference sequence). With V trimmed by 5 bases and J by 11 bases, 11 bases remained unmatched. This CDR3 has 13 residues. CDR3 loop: CSAFLGTVGKLFF. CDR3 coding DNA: TGCAGTGCTTTTCTTGGGACAGTGGGGAAACTGTTTTTT.

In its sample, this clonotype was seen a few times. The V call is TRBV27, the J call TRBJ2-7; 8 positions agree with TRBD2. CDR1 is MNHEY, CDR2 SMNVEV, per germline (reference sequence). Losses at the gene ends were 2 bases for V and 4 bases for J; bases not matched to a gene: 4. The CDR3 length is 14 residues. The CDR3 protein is CASSLGGGKYEQYF. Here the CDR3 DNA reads TGTGCCAGCAGTTTAGGCGGGGGGAAATACGAGCAGTACTTC.

The CDR3 bases are TGTGCCAGCAGTGAAGGCAGGGGGCGAAATCAGCCCCAGCATTTT. This sequence encodes CASSEGRGRNQPQHF. This chain joins TRBV2 and TRBJ1-5, with TRBD1 matching over 8 bases. CDR1 is SNHLY and CDR2 is FYNNEI in the germline V gene. V lost 1 base, J lost 4 bases, and 3 bases stayed unmatched. The CDR3 covers 15 residues.

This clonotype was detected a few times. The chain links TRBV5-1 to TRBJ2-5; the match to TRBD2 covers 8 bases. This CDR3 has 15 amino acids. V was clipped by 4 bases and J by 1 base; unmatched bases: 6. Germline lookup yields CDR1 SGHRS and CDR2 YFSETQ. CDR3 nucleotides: TGCGCCAGCAGCGCACTCACTAGCGGCCAAGAGACCCAGTACTTC. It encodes CASSALTSGQETQYF.

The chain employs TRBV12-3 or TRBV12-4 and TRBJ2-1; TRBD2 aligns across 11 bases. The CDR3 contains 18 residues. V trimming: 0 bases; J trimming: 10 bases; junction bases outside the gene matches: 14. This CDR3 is CASSLALLAGGLTYEQFF. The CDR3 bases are TGTGCCAGCAGTTTAGCGCTTCTAGCGGGGGGCTTAACCTACGAGCAGTTCTTC.

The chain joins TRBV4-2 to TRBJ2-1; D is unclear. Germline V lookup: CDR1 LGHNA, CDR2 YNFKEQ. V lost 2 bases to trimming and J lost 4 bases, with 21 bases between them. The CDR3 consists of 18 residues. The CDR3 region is CASSQTELRGSLYNEQFF. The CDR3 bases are TGTGCCAGCAGCCAAACCGAGTTGCGAGGTAGCCTTTACAATGAGCAGTTCTTC.

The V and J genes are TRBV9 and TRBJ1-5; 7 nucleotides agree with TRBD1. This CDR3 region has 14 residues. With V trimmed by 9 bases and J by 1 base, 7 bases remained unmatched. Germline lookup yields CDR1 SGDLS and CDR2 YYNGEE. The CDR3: CATKQGQSNQPQHF. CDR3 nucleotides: TGTGCCACCAAACAGGGGCAAAGCAATCAGCCCCAGCATTTT.

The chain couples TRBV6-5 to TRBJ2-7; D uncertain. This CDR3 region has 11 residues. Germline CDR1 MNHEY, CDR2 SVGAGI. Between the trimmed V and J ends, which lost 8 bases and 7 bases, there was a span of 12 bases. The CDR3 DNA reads TGTGCCAGCCCCTATTGCGATGAGCAGTACTTC. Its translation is CASPYCDEQYF.

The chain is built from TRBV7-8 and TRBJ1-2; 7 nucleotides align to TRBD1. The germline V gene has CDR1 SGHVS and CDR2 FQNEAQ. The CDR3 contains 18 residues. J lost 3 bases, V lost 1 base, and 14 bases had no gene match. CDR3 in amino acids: CASSLVPGQLHSYYGYTF. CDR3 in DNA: TGTGCCAGCAGCTTAGTTCCGGGACAGCTGCACTCCTACTATGGCTACACCTTC. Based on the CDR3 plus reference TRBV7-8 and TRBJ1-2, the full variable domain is GAGVSQSPRYKVAKRGQDVALRCDPISGHVSLFWYQQALGQGPEFLTYFQNEAQLDKSGLPSDRFFAERPEGSVSTLKIQRTQQEDSAVYLCASSLVPGQLHSYYGYTFGSGTRLTVV.

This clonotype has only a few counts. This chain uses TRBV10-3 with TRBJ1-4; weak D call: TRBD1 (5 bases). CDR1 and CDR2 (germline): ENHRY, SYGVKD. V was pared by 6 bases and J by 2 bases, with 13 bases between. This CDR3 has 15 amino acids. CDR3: CAIRAGTSTNEKLFF. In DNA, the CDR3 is TGTGCCATCAGGGCCGGGACTAGCACTAATGAAAAACTGTTTTTT.

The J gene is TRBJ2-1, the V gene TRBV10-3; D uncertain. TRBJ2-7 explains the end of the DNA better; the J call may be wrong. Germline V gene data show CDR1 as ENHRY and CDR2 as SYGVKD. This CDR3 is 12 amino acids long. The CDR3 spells CAISDGYNEQYF. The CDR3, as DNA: TGTGCCATCAGTGACGGGTACAATGAGCAGTACTTC.

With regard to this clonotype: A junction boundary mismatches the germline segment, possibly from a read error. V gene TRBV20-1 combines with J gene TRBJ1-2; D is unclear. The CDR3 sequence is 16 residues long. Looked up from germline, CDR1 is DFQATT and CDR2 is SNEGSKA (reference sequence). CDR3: CGANCGLDTGNYGYTF. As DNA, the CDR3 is TGCGGTGCTAACTGCGGACTTGATACGGGGAACTATGGCTACACCTTC.

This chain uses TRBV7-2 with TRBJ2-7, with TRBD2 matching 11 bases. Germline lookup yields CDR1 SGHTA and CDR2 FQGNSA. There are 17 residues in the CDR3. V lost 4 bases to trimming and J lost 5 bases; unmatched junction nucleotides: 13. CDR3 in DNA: TGTGCCAGCAGCTACCTCGTAATAGCGGGGGGGCCCCACGAGCAGTACTTC. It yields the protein CASSYLVIAGGPHEQYF.

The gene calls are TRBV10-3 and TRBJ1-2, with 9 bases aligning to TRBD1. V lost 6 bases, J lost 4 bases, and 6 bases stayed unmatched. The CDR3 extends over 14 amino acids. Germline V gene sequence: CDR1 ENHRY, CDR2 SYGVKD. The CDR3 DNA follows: TGTGCCATCAGCCGGGACAGGGTGGGCTATGGCTACACCTTC. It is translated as CAISRDRVGYGYTF.

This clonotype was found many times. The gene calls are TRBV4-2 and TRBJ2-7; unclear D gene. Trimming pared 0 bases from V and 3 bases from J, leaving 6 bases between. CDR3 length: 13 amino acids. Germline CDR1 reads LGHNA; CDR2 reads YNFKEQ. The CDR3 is CASSQELSYEQYF. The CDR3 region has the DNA TGTGCCAGCAGCCAAGAACTCAGCTACGAGCAGTACTTC.

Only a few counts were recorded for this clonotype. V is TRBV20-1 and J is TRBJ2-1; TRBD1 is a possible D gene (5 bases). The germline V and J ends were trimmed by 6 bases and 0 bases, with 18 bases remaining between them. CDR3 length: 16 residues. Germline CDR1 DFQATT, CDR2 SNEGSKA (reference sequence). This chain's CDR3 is CSAQMGQGVSYNEQFF. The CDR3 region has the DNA TGCAGTGCCCAGATGGGGCAGGGTGTCTCCTACAATGAGCAGTTCTTC.

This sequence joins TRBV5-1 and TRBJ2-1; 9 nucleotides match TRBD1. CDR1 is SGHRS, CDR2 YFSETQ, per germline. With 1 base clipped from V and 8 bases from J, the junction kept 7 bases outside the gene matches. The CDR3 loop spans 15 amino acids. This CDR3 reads CASSLLQGANDEQFF. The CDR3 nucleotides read TGCGCCAGCAGCTTGTTACAGGGGGCTAACGATGAGCAGTTCTTC.

CDR3 region: CASSQDERVRNEQFF. In DNA, the CDR3 is TGCGCCAGCAGCCAAGATGAGCGGGTCCGGAATGAGCAGTTCTTC. The V call is TRBV4-1, the J call TRBJ2-1; D might be TRBD2 (6 bases). The CDR3 consists of 15 residues. Germline values: CDR1 MGHRA, CDR2 YSYEKL. Trimming stripped 0 bases from V and 7 bases from J, with 13 bases between.

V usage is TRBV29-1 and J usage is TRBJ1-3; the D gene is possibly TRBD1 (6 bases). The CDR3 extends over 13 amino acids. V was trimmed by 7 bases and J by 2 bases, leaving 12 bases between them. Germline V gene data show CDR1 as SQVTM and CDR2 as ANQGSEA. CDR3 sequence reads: CSATPGAGNTIYF. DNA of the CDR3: TGCAGCGCCACCCCAGGGGCTGGAAACACCATATATTTT.

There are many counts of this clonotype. CDR3 residues: CSVNGLAGGLEQFF. The CDR3 DNA reads TGCAGCGTGAATGGACTAGCGGGGGGGCTGGAGCAGTTCTTC. The chain combines TRBV29-1 with TRBJ2-1, with 15 bases that match TRBD2. Germline V lookup: CDR1 SQVTM, CDR2 ANQGSEA. The CDR3 covers 14 residues. V dropped 6 bases and J dropped 10; count of bases not matched to a gene: 7.

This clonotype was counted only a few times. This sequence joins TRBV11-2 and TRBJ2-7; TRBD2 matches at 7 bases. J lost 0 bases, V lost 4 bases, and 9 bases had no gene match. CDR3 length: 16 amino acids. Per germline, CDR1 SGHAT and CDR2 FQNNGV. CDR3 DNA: TGTGCCAGCAGCTCGACCCGTCGGACTAGCTCCTACGAGCAGTACTTC. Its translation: CASSSTRRTSSYEQYF.